The clone carrying this T cell receptor (beta chain) was seen a handful of times. This CDR3 comprises 17 residues. The germline gives CDR1 WSHSY, CDR2 SAAADI. Unmatched junction bases numbered 12, after V lost 6 bases and J lost 5 bases. Treatment described: oral pan-JAK inhibitor, 5-10 mg twice daily. The sample comes from a study of CD8+ T cells in alopecia areata. RNA extraction was followed by reverse transcription into cDNA, which acted as the sequencing template. Data came from immunoSEQ multiplex PCR; TCRdb stores just in-frame clones and leaves some out. Of some 100,000 clones detected, just under 60% appear once; the ten largest clones hold about 16%.

Specimen: CD8+ T cells sorted from blood, collected between weeks 55 and 65, from a patient treated with tofacitinib. This rearrangement joins TRBV10-2 to TRBJ2-2, with TRBD2 matching over 10 bases. The receptor was derived from a human donor with alopecia areata. The CDR3 DNA sequence: TGCGCCAGCAGCCTAGGGGTACTAGCGGGGTCTACCGGGGAGCTGTTTTTT. Amino acids: CASSLGVLAGSTGELFF.